A selection of T cell receptor beta chains follows, all from one sample in a study of graft-versus-host responses after intestinal transplantation. Method: immunoSEQ multiplex PCR; TCRdb's copy keeps in-frame clones and lacks some. The repertoire holds some 95,000 clones, about 91% seen once, with around 0.53% in the top ten. Their cognate antigens are unknown. Sequencing used unstimulated CD8+ T cells sorted from spleen or lymph node cells, obtained before intestinal transplant. Receptor source: a human donor who received an intestinal transplant. Each CDR3 is given with its conserved first and last residue. Fields, in order: V gene, J gene, D gene, clone size, CDR3 protein, CDR3 DNA. The D gene is left open where the match is weak. Expanded clones are given a class, and other clones once, few, many or no size at all.

>TRBV7-9|TRBJ2-5|.|.
CASSLVGQLQETQYF
TGTGCCAGCAGCCTCGTGGGGCAGCTACAAGAGACCCAGTACTTC
>TRBV5-1|TRBJ2-6|TRBD2|.
CASSLSGGVANVLTF
TGCGCCAGCAGCTTGTCCGGGGGGGTTGCCAACGTCCTGACTTTC
>TRBV4-2|TRBJ2-7|.|.
CASSQATLLNYEQYF
TGTGCCAGCAGCCAGGCGACTTTACTGAACTACGAGCAGTACTTC
>TRBV2|TRBJ1-1|.|.
CASSDIRQSGDTEAFF
TGTGCCAGCAGTGACATAAGACAGAGTGGCGACACTGAAGCTTTCTTT
>TRBV7-9|TRBJ1-4|.|.
CASSLAATNEKLFF
TGTGCCAGCAGCTTGGCCGCAACTAATGAAAAACTGTTTTTT
>TRBV6-5|TRBJ1-1|.|.
CASLGAGGRNTEAFF
TGTGCCAGCCTTGGCGCGGGGGGGAGGAACACTGAAGCTTTCTTT
>TRBV4-1|TRBJ2-2|.|once
CASSQALGRGTGELFF
TGCGCCAGCAGCCAGGCACTAGGACGCGGAACCGGGGAGCTGTTTTTT
>TRBV9|TRBJ1-3|TRBD1|.
CASSEAGTGLSTIYF
TGTGCCAGCAGCGAGGCGGGGACAGGGCTTAGCACCATATATTTT
>TRBV27|TRBJ2-1|TRBD2|.
CASTEGTSGRTEQFF
TGTGCCAGCACCGAAGGGACTAGCGGGAGGACTGAGCAGTTCTTC
>TRBV10-2|TRBJ2-4|.|.
CASSNKGVKNIQYF
TGCGCCAGCAGCAATAAGGGGGTCAAAAACATTCAGTACTTC
>TRBV30|TRBJ2-7|TRBD1|.
CACLDRAGEQYF
TGTGCCTGCCTCGACAGGGCTGGCGAGCAGTACTTC
>TRBV4-3|TRBJ2-7|.|.
CASSQDHRGGYEQYF
TGCGCCAGCAGCCAAGATCACAGGGGGGGTTACGAGCAGTACTTC
>TRBV9|TRBJ2-1|TRBD2|once
CASSVGKGTSGSLYNEQFF
TGTGCCAGCAGCGTAGGGAAAGGGACTAGCGGGAGTCTCTACAATGAGCAGTTCTTC
>TRBV28|TRBJ1-1|TRBD1|.
CASSLSVRGTEAFF
TGTGCCAGCAGTTTAAGCGTCAGGGGGACTGAAGCTTTCTTT
>TRBV11-2|TRBJ2-2|.|.
CASRLGQNTGELFF
TGTGCCAGCCGGCTTGGACAGAACACCGGGGAGCTGTTTTTT
>TRBV7-9|TRBJ2-5|.|.
CASSSWTEETQYF
TGTGCCAGCAGCTCCTGGACTGAAGAGACCCAGTACTTC
>TRBV9|TRBJ2-7|TRBD2|once
CASSAGTSSQYEQYF
TGTGCCAGCAGCGCCGGGACTAGTAGCCAGTACGAGCAGTACTTC
>TRBV6-5|TRBJ1-2|.|.
CASSYSSTHYGYTF
TGTGCCAGCAGTTACTCGTCCACACACTATGGCTACACCTTC
>TRBV5-6|TRBJ2-3|TRBD2|.
CASSLLAGGDTQYF
TGTGCCAGCAGCTTACTAGCGGGAGGGGATACGCAGTATTTT
>TRBV27|TRBJ2-7|.|.
CTSSLTHSYEQYF
TGTACCAGCAGTCTAACCCACAGCTACGAGCAGTACTTC
>TRBV19|TRBJ1-1|TRBD1|.
CATSLGQGALGVTEAFF
TGTGCCACCTCATTGGGACAGGGGGCGCTGGGGGTCACTGAAGCTTTCTTT
>TRBV9|TRBJ2-7|TRBD2|.
CASSVGEGGGEQYF
TGTGCCAGCAGCGTAGGGGAGGGAGGCGGCGAGCAGTACTTC
>TRBV11-2|TRBJ2-7|TRBD2|once
CASSPTARASGGREQYF
TGTGCCAGCAGCCCGACCGCTAGGGCTAGCGGGGGACGCGAGCAGTACTTC
>TRBV14|TRBJ2-2|.|.
CASSQSVSHTGELFF
TGTGCCAGCAGCCAATCGGTATCCCACACCGGGGAGCTGTTTTTT
>TRBV7-9|TRBJ2-7|TRBD2|.
CASSSGTSDEYEQYF
TGTGCCAGCAGCAGCGGGACTAGCGACGAATACGAGCAGTACTTC
>TRBV15|TRBJ2-7|TRBD2|.
CATSRLAGGDEQYF
TGTGCCACCAGCAGATTAGCGGGAGGAGACGAGCAGTACTTC
>TRBV19|TRBJ2-7|TRBD1|.
CASSMNRGIREQYF
TGTGCCAGTAGTATGAACAGGGGGATTCGCGAGCAGTACTTC
>TRBV12-5|TRBJ2-1|TRBD2|.
CASSGGRSLDEQFF
TGTGCTAGTTCGGGCGGGAGGTCTCTCGATGAGCAGTTCTTC
>TRBV6-1|TRBJ2-2|TRBD2|few
CASSEGLAGETGELFF
TGTGCCAGCAGTGAGGGACTAGCGGGAGAGACCGGGGAGCTGTTTTTT
>TRBV19|TRBJ2-7|.|.
CASSITTGPYPYEQYF
TGTGCCAGTAGTATTACGACAGGTCCATACCCCTACGAGCAGTACTTC
>TRBV4-1|TRBJ2-3|.|.
CASSQALPTDTQYF
TGCGCCAGCAGCCAAGCACTCCCCACAGATACGCAGTATTTT
>TRBV6-5|TRBJ2-7|TRBD2|.
CASSYVPGEGSYEQYF
TGTGCCAGCAGTTACGTTCCGGGGGAGGGGTCCTACGAGCAGTACTTC
>TRBV30|TRBJ2-7|TRBD2|.
CAWSVAPRTSGFPYEQYF
TGTGCCTGGAGTGTCGCCCCTCGGACTAGCGGCTTTCCCTACGAGCAGTACTTC
>TRBV9|TRBJ2-1|TRBD1|.
CASSPDQGASYNEQFF
TGTGCCAGCAGCCCCGATCAGGGGGCTTCCTACAATGAGCAGTTCTTC
>TRBV2|TRBJ2-7|.|.
CASLTDSYEQYF
TGTGCCAGCCTTACTGACAGCTACGAGCAGTACTTC
>TRBV7-9|TRBJ1-1|TRBD1|.
CASSLVGQGARTEAFF
TGTGCCAGCAGCTTAGTCGGACAGGGGGCGAGAACTGAAGCTTTCTTT
>TRBV14|TRBJ2-1|TRBD2|.
CASSQSGRGTSGGLSSYNEQFF
TGTGCCAGCAGCCAAAGCGGTCGGGGGACTAGCGGGGGGCTAAGCTCCTACAATGAGCAGTTCTTC
>TRBV9|TRBJ2-7|TRBD1|.
CASSGQGASMNEQYF
TGTGCCAGCAGCGGACAGGGGGCCTCAATGAACGAGCAGTACTTC
>TRBV27|TRBJ2-5|.|once
CASSFLPGGETQYF
TGTGCCAGCAGTTTCCTACCAGGGGGGGAGACCCAGTACTTC
>TRBV6-6|TRBJ2-7|.|few
CASSYGGEQYF
TGTGCCAGCAGTTACGGGGGGGAGCAGTACTTC
>TRBV5-5|TRBJ2-7|.|.
CASSLARTSYEQYF
TGTGCCAGCAGCTTGGCACGGACTTCCTACGAGCAGTACTTC
>TRBV7-3|TRBJ2-7|.|once
CASSLKGGTASYEQYF
TGTGCCAGCAGCTTAAAAGGGGGGACAGCGTCCTACGAGCAGTACTTC
>TRBV15|TRBJ1-5|.|.
CATSRDQGGDQPQHF
TGTGCCACCAGCAGAGATCAGGGTGGAGATCAGCCCCAGCATTTT